This T cell receptor (beta chain) was found in a study of shared clonotypes between healthy human individuals. TCRdb's table, derived via immunoSEQ multiplex PCR, lists solely in-frame clones and lacks some. Of 980,000 or so clones in the sample, 60% to 85% were seen once. This clone was observed a few times. The sample holds other DNA sequences that translate to the same CDR3. Splitting of CD4+ cells produced CD45RA+ naive and CD45RA-negative memory subsets. CDR3 length equals 11 residues. The germline V and J ends were trimmed by 5 bases and 7 bases, with 9 bases remaining between them. Germline loops: CDR1 SGHTA, CDR2 FQGNSA.

This chain joins TRBV7-2 and TRBJ2-7, with D perhaps matching TRBD2 (5 bases). Specimen: memory CD4+ T cells sorted from blood. As for subset: CD45RA-negative fraction. The receptor was isolated from a man between 18 and 35 years old in good health. The CDR3 region is CASSQSGEQYF. The CDR3 nucleotides are TGTGCCAGCAGCCAGTCGGGGGAGCAGTACTTC.